The 20 T cell receptor beta chains below come from one sample, sequenced in a study of T cells in Graves' hyperthyroidism and ophthalmopathy. Amplification of TCR beta CDR3 regions used RNA as the template. The primer set for the first-round RT-PCR of the TCR CDR3 was HTBI. TCRdb itself ran the multiplex PCR reads through MiXCR, one entry per CDR3 protein. The sample yields some 600,000 distinct CDR3 sequences, roughly 50% seen once. Sample: peripheral blood or thyroid tissue (not recorded which). All receptors come from a woman younger than 30 with Graves' hyperthyroidism.

The chain combines TRBV2 with TRBJ1-6; D remains unclear. CDR3 length equals 11 residues. V lost 6 bases, J lost 9 bases, and 6 bases lay in between. Germline V lookup: CDR1 SNHLY, CDR2 FYNNEI. CDR3 DNA: TGTGCCAGCAGGGGTAGTTCACCCCTCCACTTT. Protein: CASRGSSPLHF.

This clonotype was detected a few times. J is TRBJ1-1 and V is TRBV6-5; no clear D gene. V was trimmed by 4 bases and J by 0 bases, leaving 6 bases between them. This CDR3 is 13 amino acids long. The germline V gene encodes CDR1 MNHEY and CDR2 SVGAGI. CDR3 amino acids: CASSLKMNTEAFF. DNA for the CDR3: TGTGCCAGCAGTTTAAAGATGAACACTGAAGCTTTCTTT.

This rearrangement joins TRBV7-8 to TRBJ1-5; D might be TRBD1 (6 bases). The CDR3 consists of 16 residues. V gave up 2 bases and J gave up 2 bases, with 13 bases separating them. Germline CDR1 is SGHVS and CDR2 is FQNEAQ. The CDR3 protein is CASSLRGGVGNQPQHF. Here the CDR3 DNA reads TGTGCCAGCAGCTTAAGAGGGGGTGTAGGCAATCAGCCCCAGCATTTT.

This clonotype was found many times. The V call is TRBV29-1, the J call TRBJ2-5; D ambiguous. V was shortened by 1 base and J by 5 bases, with 11 bases between the two germline ends. The germline CDR1 and CDR2 sequences are SQVTM and ANQGSEA. This CDR3 spans 13 amino acids. Here the CDR3 reads CSVEGQGLETQYF. CDR3 nucleotides: TGCAGCGTTGAAGGGCAAGGGTTGGAGACCCAGTACTTC.

The rearrangement links TRBV19 to TRBJ1-4; D is possibly TRBD1 (5 bases). Trimming left V 7 bases short and J 1 base short, with 7 bases between. The CDR3 runs 13 residues. The germline gives CDR1 LNHDA, CDR2 SQIVND (reference sequence). CDR3 coding DNA: TGTGCCAGTATCGGGGGAACTAATGAAAAACTGTTTTTT. Translation gives CASIGGTNEKLFF.

This chain joins TRBV20-1 and TRBJ2-7; 11 positions agree with TRBD2. The ends lost 6 bases at V and 0 bases at J; junction bases unmatched: 7. Germline V lookup: CDR1 DFQATT, CDR2 SNEGSKA (reference sequence). The CDR3 is 15 residues long. The CDR3 sequence is CSAAGLADGSYEQYF. The CDR3 DNA is TGCAGTGCCGCGGGACTAGCGGATGGCTCCTACGAGCAGTACTTC.

The V and J genes are TRBV20-1 and TRBJ1-3; tentative D call: TRBD1 (5 bases). The V end lost 5 bases, the J end lost 5 bases, and 13 bases lay between the germline ends. Per the germline V gene, CDR1 is DFQATT and CDR2 is SNEGSKA (reference sequence). The CDR3 is 13 amino acids. The CDR3 coding sequence is TGCAGTGCTCTCAGGGAAAGTAGAAACACCATATATTTT. This encodes CSALRESRNTIYF.

This clonotype came up a few times. The chain couples TRBV20-1 to TRBJ1-5, with D possibly matching TRBD1 (5 bases). The V end was cut by 0 bases, the J end by 7 bases, with 10 bases between. Germline V CDR1 and CDR2: DFQATT, SNEGSKA (reference sequence). This CDR3 is built from 13 residues. The CDR3 region has the DNA TGCAGTGCTAGAGAGACCGAGGGGCAGCCCCAGCATTTT. This codes for CSARETEGQPQHF.

There are a few counts of this clonotype. A read error may explain this, as a much larger clone is one base away. V and J are TRBV6-1 and TRBJ1-4; no firm D call. Between the trimmed V and J ends, which lost 5 bases and 4 bases, there was a span of 14 bases. CDR3 length equals 15 residues. Germline CDR1 and CDR2: MNHNS and SASEGT. CDR3 sequence reads: CASSTTVDVNEKLFF. In DNA, the CDR3 is TGTGCCAGCAGTACAACAGTTGATGTTAATGAAAAACTGTTTTTT.

To note about this clonotype: The junction shows a germline mismatch at one end, possibly a read error. The CDR3 DNA sequence: TGTGCCAGCAGCCCCGGGGGAGGCGCTGAAGCTTTC. Its protein product is CASSPGGGAEAF. The chain links TRBV7-9 to TRBJ2-6; D is possibly TRBD2 (6 bases). This CDR3 is built from 12 residues. In germline, CDR1 is SEHNR, CDR2 FQNEAQ (reference sequence).

The chain recombines TRBV13 with TRBJ1-3, with D uncertain. Deletions cut 2 bases from V and 0 bases from J, with 11 bases between. CDR1 PRHDT and CDR2 FYEKMQ come from the germline V gene (reference sequence). The CDR3 length is 16 residues. The CDR3 loop reads CASSLPVGLSGNTIYF. CDR3 sequence (DNA): TGTGCCAGCAGCTTACCAGTAGGACTCTCTGGAAACACCATATATTTT.

The rearrangement links TRBV7-8 to TRBJ2-7; 8 bases are a match to TRBD2. Unmatched junction bases numbered 3, after V lost 2 bases and J lost 3 bases. Per the germline V gene, CDR1 is SGHVS and CDR2 is FQNEAQ. The CDR3 has 14 residues. The CDR3 coding sequence is TGTGCCAGCAGCTTAAGCGGGAGCCACTACGAGCAGTACTTC. As protein: CASSLSGSHYEQYF.

The chain is built from TRBV20-1 and TRBJ1-1, with D hard to call. Germline V CDR1 and CDR2: DFQATT, SNEGSKA (reference sequence). There are 13 residues in the CDR3. Deletions cut 1 base from V and 7 bases from J, with 13 bases between. The CDR3 loop reads CSARGPPAVEAFF. The CDR3 region has the DNA TGCAGTGCTAGAGGCCCCCCCGCAGTTGAAGCTTTCTTT.

This clonotype was seen repeatedly, ten times or more. V and J are TRBV10-3 and TRBJ1-2, with D possibly being TRBD1 (5 bases). From germline, CDR1 is ENHRY and CDR2 SYGVKD. This CDR3 spans 14 amino acids. Trimming shortened V by 0 bases and J by 11 bases, and 16 bases separated the two germline ends. The CDR3 coding sequence is TGTGCCATCAGTGAGTCTGACAGCTCCTCTGGGTACACCTTC. Its translation is CAISESDSSSGYTF.

This clonotype was detected many times. The V call is TRBV7-9, the J call TRBJ1-2; the match to TRBD1 covers 9 bases. Per the germline V gene, CDR1 is SEHNR and CDR2 is FQNEAQ (reference sequence). The CDR3 sequence is 14 residues long. With 5 bases clipped from V and 4 bases from J, the junction kept 5 bases outside the gene matches. The CDR3 nucleotides read TGTGCCAGCAGCCCAGGGACAGGGCTCTATGGCTACACCTTC. Residues: CASSPGTGLYGYTF.

Turning to this clonotype: A much bigger clone sits one base away, suggesting this may be a read error. The V and J genes are TRBV11-2 and TRBJ1-6, with 9 bases fitting TRBD1. The trim removed 5 bases at V and 9 bases at J, leaving 8 bases unmatched. Germline values: CDR1 SGHAT, CDR2 FQNNGV. The CDR3 length is 15 residues. This CDR3 is CASSPGGQGPSPLHF. CDR3 in DNA: TGTGCCAGCAGCCCTGGGGGACAGGGTCCTTCACCCCTCCACTTT.

This chain connects TRBV6-5 to TRBJ2-2, with 7 bases that match TRBD2. Unmatched junction bases numbered 4, after V lost 2 bases and J lost 7 bases. This CDR3 has 14 residues. CDR1 and CDR2 (germline): MNHEY, SVGAGI. The CDR3 bases are TGTGCCAGCAGTTACCCTTGGACTAGCGGGGAGCTGTTTTTT. Its translation: CASSYPWTSGELFF.

Points on this clonotype: Since a much larger clone is just one base distant, this may be a read error. V usage is TRBV10-3 and J usage is TRBJ2-7; D assignment may be TRBD1 or TRBD2 (5 bases each). The CDR3 totals 13 residues. CDR1 is ENHRY and CDR2 is SYGVKD in the germline V gene. The CDR3 nucleotides are TGTGCCATCAGTGACGATGAGGGGTTCGAGCGGTACTTC. This gives the protein CAISDDEGFERYF.

The chain is built from TRBV24-1 and TRBJ1-5; D gene unclear. Trimming pared 5 bases from V and 2 bases from J, leaving 12 bases between. The CDR3 length is 15 residues. Germline CDR1 reads KGHDR; CDR2 reads SFDVKD. CDR3 residues: CATSAPSTGNQPQHF. For the CDR3, the DNA is TGTGCCACCAGTGCTCCCAGTACCGGCAATCAGCCCCAGCATTTT.

The table lists this clonotype with a few counts. This chain joins TRBV25-1 and TRBJ2-5; D is uncertain. CDR1 is MGHDK, CDR2 SYGVNS, per germline. The CDR3 runs 13 residues. The V end lost 7 bases, the J end lost 1 base, and 10 bases lay between the germline ends. CDR3 coding DNA: TGTGCCAGCAACAACAGTCCCCAAGAGACCCAGTACTTC. Residues: CASNNSPQETQYF.